Following are 8 T cell receptor beta chains from one sample sequenced in a study of control samples from healthy donors and cancer patients. Repertoires were generated with immunoSEQ multiplex PCR, while TCRdb's copy carries only in-frame clones and drops some. The sample lists 150,000 to 200,000 clones, 90% to 95% seen once, with about 1.4% in the top ten. Material for sequencing was blood. Every receptor here comes from a man aged 30 to 45 in good health.

V usage is TRBV6-2 or TRBV6-3 and J usage is TRBJ2-2; 11 bases map to TRBD2. Germline CDR1 reads MNHEY; CDR2 reads SVGEGT. Trimming at V came to 2 bases and at J to 0 bases, leaving 8 bases not matched to a gene. The CDR3 has 19 residues. The chain's CDR3 is CASSYGASGGLPNTGELFF. The DNA for the CDR3 is TGTGCCAGCAGTTACGGCGCTAGCGGGGGGCTTCCGAACACCGGGGAGCTGTTTTTT.

The J gene is TRBJ1-2, the V gene TRBV5-4; perhaps TRBD1 as D (5 bases). V lost 6 bases and J 4 bases, leaving 13 bases between the germline ends. Germline V gene sequence: CDR1 SGHNT, CDR2 YYREEE (reference sequence). The CDR3 runs to 13 residues. CDR3 sequence reads: CASKFLGGYGYTF. The DNA for the CDR3 is TGTGCCAGCAAGTTCCTGGGGGGCTATGGCTACACCTTC.

CDR3 region: CASSMGPTEQFF. The CDR3 bases are TGTGCCAGTAGTATGGGGCCCACTGAGCAGTTCTTC. The gene calls are TRBV19 and TRBJ2-1; TRBD1 might be the D (5 bases). This CDR3 region has 12 residues. Germline V CDR1 and CDR2: LNHDA, SQIVND (reference sequence). The ends were cut back, 3 bases at V and 9 bases at J, with 9 bases in the middle.

The genes are TRBV5-1 and TRBJ2-3, with TRBD1 identical over 7 bases. After removal of 2 bases from V and 4 bases from J, the junction contained 10 bases not matched to a gene. The germline CDR1 and CDR2 sequences are SGHRS and YFSETQ. The CDR3 has 16 residues. CDR3 residues: CASSLGQGVGADTQYF. CDR3 sequence (DNA): TGCGCCAGCAGCTTAGGGCAGGGGGTTGGGGCAGATACGCAGTATTTT.

The chain recombines TRBV2 with TRBJ2-3, with TRBD1 identical over 8 bases. The CDR3 is made up of 15 amino acids. With V trimmed by 1 base and J by 4 bases, 4 bases remained unmatched. Germline V gene data show CDR1 as SNHLY and CDR2 as FYNNEI. CDR3 amino acids: CASSEDRGFADTQYF. DNA of the CDR3: TGTGCCAGCAGTGAAGACAGGGGGTTCGCAGATACGCAGTATTTT.

The chain uses TRBV4-2 and TRBJ1-2, with a weak D call TRBD1 (5 bases). The CDR3 extends over 15 amino acids. Germline CDR1 reads LGHNA; CDR2 reads YNFKEQ. Deletions cut 1 base from V and 2 bases from J, with 11 bases between. This CDR3 reads CASSQGREVNYGYTF. CDR3 nucleotide sequence: TGTGCCAGCAGCCAAGGCAGGGAGGTAAACTATGGCTACACCTTC.

The rearrangement uses TRBV9 and TRBJ1-3, with D perhaps TRBD1 (5 bases). Germline assignment: CDR1 SGDLS and CDR2 YYNGEE. Trimming took off 5 bases at V and 2 bases at J, with 20 bases between the two ends. This CDR3 has 17 amino acids. CDR3 residues: CASSKDEGRIAGNTIYF. DNA for the CDR3: TGTGCCAGCAGTAAAGACGAGGGACGGATCGCTGGAAACACCATATATTTT.

The rearrangement uses TRBV11-3 and TRBJ2-3; 8 nucleotides match TRBD2. V shed 5 bases, J shed 4 bases, and the junction held 11 bases outside the gene matches. Per germline, CDR1 SGHNT and CDR2 YENEEA. This CDR3 spans 16 amino acids. The CDR3: CASSPRWAGGPDTQYF. The CDR3 DNA reads as TGTGCCAGCAGCCCCAGGTGGGCGGGGGGACCAGATACGCAGTATTTT.